Given below is one TCR beta chain in context. This specimen belongs to a study of glioma-infiltrating T cells after dendritic cell vaccination. This table comes from immunoSEQ multiplex PCR, and its TCRdb copy is limited to in-frame clones, with some not included. The sample carries 100,000 or so clones, approximately 84% recorded once. Sample time point: after dendritic cell vaccination, including at tumor progression/relapse. There are 13 residues in the CDR3. Germline V CDR1 and CDR2: MNHNS, SASEGT. V lost 8 bases, J lost 6 bases, and 14 bases lay in between. The clonotype was recovered from a human donor with glioblastoma. The V and J genes are TRBV6-1 and TRBJ1-5, with D unclear. Sequencing used blood, obtained after dendritic cell vaccination. The CDR3 DNA reads TGTGCCAGCTTCCGGGGTGGCGGTCAGCCCCAGCATTTT. Translating it yields CASFRGGGQPQHF.